The 26 T cell receptor beta chains below were found in one sample sequenced in a study of T cell responses to AZD1222 COVID-19 vaccine. Profiled with immunoSEQ multiplex PCR; TCRdb holds only in-frame clones, not every one. The sample lists 200,000 or so clones, almost 95% occurring once. The starting material was peripheral blood, obtained on day 0 of AZD1222 vaccination. These receptors were collected from an adult in good health.

This chain uses TRBV6-5 with TRBJ1-1, with 7 bases aligning to TRBD1. Germline V gene sequence: CDR1 MNHEY, CDR2 SVGAGI. The CDR3 has 14 amino acids. The trim removed 6 bases at V and 1 base at J, leaving 5 bases unmatched. CDR3 nucleotides: TGTGCCAGCAGAGCCGGGACAGAGAACACTGAAGCTTTCTTT. Translation: CASRAGTENTEAFF.

The genes are TRBV28 and TRBJ1-5; 10 bases match TRBD1. This CDR3 is 14 amino acids long. J lost 5 bases, V lost 4 bases, and 2 bases had no gene match. Per germline, CDR1 MDHEN and CDR2 SYDVKM. The CDR3 nucleotides read TGTGCCAGCAGTTCGGACAGGGGGTATCAGCCCCAGCATTTT. It encodes CASSSDRGYQPQHF. The whole variable domain, remainder taken from reference TRBV28 and TRBJ1-5, is DVKVTQSSRYLVKRTGEKVFLECVQDMDHENMFWYRQDPGLGLRLIYFSYDVKMKEKGDIPEGYSVSREKKERFSLILESASTNQTSMYLCASSSDRGYQPQHFGDGTRLSIL.

The chain recombines TRBV9 with TRBJ2-1; D ambiguous. Germline CDR1 SGDLS, CDR2 YYNGEE. This CDR3 spans 14 amino acids. Trimming pared 0 bases from V and 7 bases from J, leaving 11 bases between. The CDR3 is CASSVGTLQNEQFF. The CDR3 region has the DNA TGTGCCAGCAGCGTAGGGACCCTCCAGAATGAGCAGTTCTTC.

The chain uses TRBV6-5 and TRBJ1-6; a possible D gene is TRBD1 (6 bases). V was cut by 3 bases and J by 5 bases, with 14 bases left in between. Germline V lookup: CDR1 MNHEY, CDR2 SVGAGI. CDR3 length equals 16 residues. In DNA, the CDR3 is TGTGCCAGCAGTTATGACGAGCCAGGGGATAATTCACCCCTCCACTTT. It translates to CASSYDEPGDNSPLHF.

The chain uses TRBV5-8 and TRBJ2-7, with D possibly called TRBD1 or TRBD2 (6 bases each). The CDR3 has 14 residues. Germline V gene sequence: CDR1 SGHTS, CDR2 YDEGEE. V gave up 3 bases and J gave up 5 bases, with 15 bases separating them. The CDR3: CASSSRVGGHEQYV. The DNA for the CDR3 is TGTGCCAGCAGCTCCCGCGTGGGGGGCCACGAGCAGTACGTC.

The chain employs TRBV2 and TRBJ2-3; 7 bases are a match to TRBD2. Trimming cost V 8 bases and J 1 base; bases outside gene matches: 6. In germline, CDR1 is SNHLY, CDR2 FYNNEI. The CDR3 has 14 residues. CDR3 protein: CASEAAGGTDTQYF. The CDR3 region has the DNA TGTGCCAGCGAGGCGGCGGGAGGCACAGATACGCAGTATTTT. Drawing the rest from reference TRBV2 and TRBJ2-3, the complete variable domain is EPEVTQTPSHQVTQMGQEVILRCVPISNHLYFYWYRQILGQKVEFLVSFYNNEISEKSEIFDDQFSVERPDGSNFTLKIRSTKLEDSAMYFCASEAAGGTDTQYFGPGTRLTVL.

The chain employs TRBV6-5 and TRBJ1-2, with a tentative D call TRBD1 (5 bases). This CDR3 has 15 residues. Trimming cost V 7 bases and J 4 bases, with 19 bases left between them. Germline V gene lookup returns CDR1 MNHEY and CDR2 SVGAGI. CDR3 protein: CASIPGGNSVYGYTF. CDR3 coding DNA: TGTGCCAGCATCCCCGGGGGGAATTCTGTCTATGGCTACACCTTC.

The genes are TRBV6-5 and TRBJ1-1; possibly TRBD1 for D (6 bases). The V end was cut by 7 bases, the J end by 7 bases, with 16 bases between. The CDR3 consists of 13 residues. The V gene's germline CDR1 is MNHEY and CDR2 SVGAGI. For the CDR3, the DNA is TGTGCCAGCATATTCTCCAGGGGTGGTGAAGCTTTCTTT. Its protein is CASIFSRGGEAFF.

This rearrangement joins TRBV5-1 to TRBJ2-5; D gene ambiguous. In germline, CDR1 is SGHRS, CDR2 YFSETQ. There are 15 residues in the CDR3. V lost 0 bases and J 2 bases, leaving 11 bases between the germline ends. The CDR3 nucleotides are TGCGCCAGCAGCTTGGTTAAGGGTAGACAAGAGACCCAGTACTTC. Its translation: CASSLVKGRQETQYF.

The gene calls are TRBV28 and TRBJ2-3, with 9 bases identical to TRBD1. Germline CDR1 MDHEN, CDR2 SYDVKM. J lost 2 bases, V lost 6 bases, and 6 bases had no gene match. The CDR3 has 15 residues. In nucleotides, the CDR3 is TGTGCCAGCAGCCGGGGGGACAGGGACACAGATACGCAGTATTTT. Residues: CASSRGDRDTDTQYF.

The V call is TRBV6-5, the J call TRBJ2-3; possible D gene TRBD1, 5 bases. The CDR3 totals 15 residues. The germline V gene has CDR1 MNHEY and CDR2 SVGAGI. The V end was cut by 8 bases, the J end by 4 bases, with 19 bases between. This CDR3 reads CASDTWGFGADTQYF. DNA of the CDR3: TGTGCCAGCGATACCTGGGGCTTTGGGGCAGATACGCAGTATTTT.

With respect to this clone: The sample carries other DNA sequences with the same CDR3. The V and J genes are TRBV18 and TRBJ1-1; D gene unclear. The germline CDR1 and CDR2 sequences are KGHSH and LQKENI. Trimming left V 4 bases short and J 1 base short, with 10 bases between. The CDR3 runs 14 residues. CDR3 sequence reads: CASSLRTENTEAFF. The CDR3 nucleotides are TGTGCCAGCTCACTCCGGACCGAGAACACTGAAGCTTTCTTT.

The rearrangement links TRBV3-1 (or the pseudogene TRBV3-2) to TRBJ1-1; TRBD1 aligns across 8 bases. CDR3 length: 16 amino acids. After removal of 3 bases from V and 3 bases from J, the junction contained 9 bases not matched to a gene. Looked up from germline, CDR1 is LGHDT and CDR2 is YNNKEL (reference sequence). CDR3 in amino acids: CASSHLPGQAYTEAFF. Here the CDR3 DNA reads TGTGCCAGCAGCCATCTACCGGGACAGGCTTACACTGAAGCTTTCTTT.

The rearrangement links TRBV18 to TRBJ1-6, with D possibly TRBD1 on 5 matching bases. The germline gives CDR1 KGHSH, CDR2 LQKENI. With 3 bases removed from V and 4 bases from J, the gap between germline ends came to 10 bases. The CDR3 runs to 15 residues. CDR3 protein: CASSPTEGYNSPLHF. CDR3 coding DNA: TGTGCCAGCTCACCGACAGAAGGATATAATTCACCCCTCCACTTT.

V is TRBV6-5 and J is TRBJ2-7; weak D call: TRBD1 (5 bases). This CDR3 comprises 13 residues. Trimming stripped 0 bases from V and 4 bases from J, with 7 bases between. In germline, CDR1 is MNHEY, CDR2 SVGAGI. The CDR3 DNA reads TGTGCCAGCAGTTACTCGACAGCGTACGAGCAGTACTTC. It codes for CASSYSTAYEQYF.

The chain combines TRBV7-2 with TRBJ1-6, with TRBD1 identical over 8 bases. The J segment lost 6 bases and the V segment lost 5 bases, leaving 3 bases of the junction unmatched. This CDR3 has 14 amino acids. Germline-derived CDR1 and CDR2 are SGHTA and FQGNSA. CDR3: CASSPDRGNSPLHF. DNA of the CDR3: TGTGCCAGCAGCCCTGACAGGGGTAATTCACCCCTCCACTTT.

The CDR3 loop reads CASSVGGRNTIYF. The CDR3 DNA is TGTGCCAGCAGCGTGGGTGGGAGAAACACCATATATTTT. The rearrangement uses TRBV9 and TRBJ1-3; D gene unclear. V was pared by 2 bases and J by 5 bases, with 8 bases between. The CDR3 length is 13 residues. The germline V gene encodes CDR1 SGDLS and CDR2 YYNGEE.

This clone occurred once. The V gene is TRBV7-9, the J gene TRBJ1-6; no definite D call. From germline, CDR1 is SEHNR and CDR2 FQNEAQ (reference sequence). The V end lost 1 base, the J end lost 10 bases, and 5 bases lay between the germline ends. The CDR3 totals 12 residues. As DNA, the CDR3 is TGTGCCAGCAGCTTAGTTGGATCACCCCTCCACTTT. It codes for CASSLVGSPLHF.

V gene TRBV11-2 combines with J gene TRBJ2-7, with TRBD2 matching over 12 bases. The CDR3 length is 15 residues. The V and J ends lost 8 bases and 4 bases, in that order; junction bases with no gene match: 9. The germline gives CDR1 SGHAT, CDR2 FQNNGV. DNA of the CDR3: TGTGCCAGCCAGACATCTAGCGGGAGGGCGTACGAGCAGTACTTC. Translated, it gives CASQTSSGRAYEQYF. Complete variable domain (other parts from reference TRBV11-2 and TRBJ2-7): EAGVAQSPRYKIIEKRQSVAFWCNPISGHATLYWYQQILGQGPKLLIQFQNNGVVDDSQLPKDRFSAERLKGVDSTLKIQPAKLEDSAVYLCASQTSSGRAYEQYFGPGTRLTVT.

The chain has TRBV19 and TRBJ2-1, with D perhaps TRBD1 (5 bases). Germline lookup yields CDR1 LNHDA and CDR2 SQIVND (reference sequence). The CDR3 extends over 15 amino acids. V was pared by 4 bases and J by 0 bases, with 10 bases between. The CDR3 DNA is TGTGCCAGTAGTACCCAGGGTTCCTCCTACAATGAGCAGTTCTTC. The encoded protein is CASSTQGSSYNEQFF.

Here the CDR3 DNA reads TGTGCCAGCGGACTGAGAAATTCACCCCTCCACTTT. Its translation is CASGLRNSPLHF. The rearrangement joins TRBV12-3 or TRBV12-4 to TRBJ1-6; no reliable D call. The length of the CDR3 is 12 residues. The V and J ends lost 8 bases and 7 bases respectively, with 9 bases between them.

CDR3: CASSLAGQGTGELFF. The DNA for the CDR3 is TGCGCCAGCAGCTTGGCCGGGCAGGGTACCGGGGAGCTGTTTTTT. The rearrangement uses TRBV5-1 and TRBJ2-2; weak D call: TRBD1 (5 bases). The V end was cut by 0 bases, the J end by 5 bases, with 11 bases between. The CDR3 is made up of 15 amino acids. Germline V gene data show CDR1 as SGHRS and CDR2 as YFSETQ.

Notes on this clone: One junction end disagrees with the germline gene, perhaps due to a read error. The CDR3 sequence: CASSPRTGNSEAFF. The CDR3 DNA follows: TGTGCCAGCAGTCCAAGGACGGGGAACTCTGAAGCTTTCTTT. The rearrangement uses TRBV6-5 and TRBJ1-1; D is unresolved. CDR3 size: 14 residues. Germline CDR1 and CDR2: MNHEY and SVGAGI.

The V call is TRBV3-1 (or the pseudogene TRBV3-2), the J call TRBJ1-2; tentative D call: TRBD1 (6 bases). CDR3 length: 13 amino acids. Per the germline V gene, CDR1 is LGHDT and CDR2 is YNNKEL (reference sequence). The V and J ends lost 6 bases and 8 bases respectively, with 16 bases between them. The CDR3 nucleotides read TGTGCCAGCAGTCGTCGCCTGGGGGCCGGCTACACCTTC. Residues: CASSRRLGAGYTF.

The CDR3 loop is CASSQDGRTQYF. CDR3 nucleotide sequence: TGTGCCAGCAGCCAAGATGGGCGGACCCAGTACTTC. This chain links TRBV4-2 with TRBJ2-5; no reliable D call. Germline CDR1 is LGHNA and CDR2 is YNFKEQ. The CDR3 runs to 12 residues. V was cut by 0 bases and J by 7 bases, with 6 bases left in between.

The chain employs TRBV19 and TRBJ1-1; D is possibly TRBD1 (6 bases). This CDR3 is 13 amino acids long. CDR1 and CDR2 (germline): LNHDA, SQIVND (reference sequence). Deletions cut 4 bases from V and 4 bases from J, with 10 bases between. The CDR3 here is CASSNRGTTEAFF. DNA for the CDR3: TGTGCCAGTAGTAATAGGGGGACCACTGAAGCTTTCTTT.